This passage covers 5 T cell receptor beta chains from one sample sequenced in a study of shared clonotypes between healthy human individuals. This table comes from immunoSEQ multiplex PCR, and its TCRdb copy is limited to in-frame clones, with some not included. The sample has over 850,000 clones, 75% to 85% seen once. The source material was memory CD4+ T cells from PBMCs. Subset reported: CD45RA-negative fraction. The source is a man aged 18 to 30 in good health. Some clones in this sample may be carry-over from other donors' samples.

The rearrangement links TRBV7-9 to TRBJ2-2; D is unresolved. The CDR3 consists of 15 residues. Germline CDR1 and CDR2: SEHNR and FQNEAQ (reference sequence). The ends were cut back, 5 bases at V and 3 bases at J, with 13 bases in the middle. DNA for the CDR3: TGTGCCAGCAGCCCCCTTGACGGGTACACCGGGGAGCTGTTTTTT. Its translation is CASSPLDGYTGELFF.

The CDR3 sequence is CASSLGRAMGSNQPQHF. Here the CDR3 DNA reads TGTGCCAGCAGCTTAGGTCGGGCAATGGGTAGCAATCAGCCCCAGCATTTT. V and J are TRBV7-8 and TRBJ1-5; D call uncertain. Germline V gene data show CDR1 as SGHVS and CDR2 as FQNEAQ. The length of the CDR3 is 17 residues. V lost 1 base and J lost 0, with 13 bases in between.

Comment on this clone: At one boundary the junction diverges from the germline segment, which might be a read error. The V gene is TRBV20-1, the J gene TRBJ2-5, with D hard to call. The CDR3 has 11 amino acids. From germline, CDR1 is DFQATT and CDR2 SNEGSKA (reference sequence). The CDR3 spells CSASTKETQYF. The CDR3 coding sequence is TGCAGTGCTAGTACTAAAGAAACCCAGTACTTC.

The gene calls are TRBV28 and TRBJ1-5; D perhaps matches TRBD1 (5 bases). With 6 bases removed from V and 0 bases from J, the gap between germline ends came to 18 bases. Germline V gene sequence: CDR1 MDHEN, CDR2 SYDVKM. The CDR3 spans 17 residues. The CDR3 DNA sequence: TGTGCCAGCAGCCTAGGATCGGGGGTCTATAGCAATCAGCCCCAGCATTTT. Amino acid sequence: CASSLGSGVYSNQPQHF.

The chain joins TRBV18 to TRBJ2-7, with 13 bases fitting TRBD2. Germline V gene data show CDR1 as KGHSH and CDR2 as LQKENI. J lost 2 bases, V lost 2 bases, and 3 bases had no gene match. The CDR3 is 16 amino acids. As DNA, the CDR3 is TGTGCCAGCTCACCAGGACTAGCGGGAGCGACCTACGAGCAGTACTTC. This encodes CASSPGLAGATYEQYF.